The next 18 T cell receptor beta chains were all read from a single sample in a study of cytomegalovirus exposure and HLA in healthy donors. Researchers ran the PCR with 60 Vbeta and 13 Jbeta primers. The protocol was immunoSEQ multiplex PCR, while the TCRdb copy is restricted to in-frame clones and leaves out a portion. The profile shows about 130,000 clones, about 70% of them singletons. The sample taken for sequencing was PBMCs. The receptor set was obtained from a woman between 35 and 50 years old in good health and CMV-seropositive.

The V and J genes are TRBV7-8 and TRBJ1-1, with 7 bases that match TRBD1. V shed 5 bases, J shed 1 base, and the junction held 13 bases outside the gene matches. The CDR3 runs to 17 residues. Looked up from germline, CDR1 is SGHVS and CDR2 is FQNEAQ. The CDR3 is CASSLPRWGQKNTEAFF. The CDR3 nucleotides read TGTGCCAGCAGCCTCCCTCGATGGGGACAGAAGAACACTGAAGCTTTCTTT.

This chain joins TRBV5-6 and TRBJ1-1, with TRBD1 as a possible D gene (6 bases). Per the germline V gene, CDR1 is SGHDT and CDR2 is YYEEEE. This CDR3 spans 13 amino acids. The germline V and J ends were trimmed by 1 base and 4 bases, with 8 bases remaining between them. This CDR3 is CASSLTGSTEAFF. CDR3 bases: TGTGCCAGCAGCTTGACAGGGAGCACTGAAGCTTTCTTT.

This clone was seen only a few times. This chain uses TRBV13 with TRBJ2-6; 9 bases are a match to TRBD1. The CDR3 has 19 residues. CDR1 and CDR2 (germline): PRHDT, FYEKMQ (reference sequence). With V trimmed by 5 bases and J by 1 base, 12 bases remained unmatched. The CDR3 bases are TGTGCCAGCAGCCCCTACCGGGACAGGGCGACATCTGGGGCCAACGTCCTGACTTTC. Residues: CASSPYRDRATSGANVLTF. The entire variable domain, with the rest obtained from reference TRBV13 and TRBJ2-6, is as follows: AAGVIQSPRHLIKEKRETATLKCYPIPRHDTVYWYQQGPGQDPQFLISFYEKMQSDKGSIPDRFSAQQFSDYHSELNMSSLELGDSALYFCASSPYRDRATSGANVLTFGAGSRLTVL.

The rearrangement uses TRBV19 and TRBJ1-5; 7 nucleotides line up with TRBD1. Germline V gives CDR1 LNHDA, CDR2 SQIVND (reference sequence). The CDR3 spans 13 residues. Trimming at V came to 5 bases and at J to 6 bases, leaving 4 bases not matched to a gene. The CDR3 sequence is CASSLQGLQPQHF. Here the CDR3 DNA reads TGTGCCAGTAGTTTACAGGGGCTTCAGCCCCAGCATTTT.

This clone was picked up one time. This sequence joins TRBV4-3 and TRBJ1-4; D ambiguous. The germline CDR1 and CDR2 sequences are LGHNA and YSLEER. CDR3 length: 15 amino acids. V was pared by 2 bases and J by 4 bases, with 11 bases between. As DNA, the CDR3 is TGCGCCAGCAGCCAAAATATCCAGGTTAATGAAAAACTGTTTTTT. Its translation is CASSQNIQVNEKLFF.

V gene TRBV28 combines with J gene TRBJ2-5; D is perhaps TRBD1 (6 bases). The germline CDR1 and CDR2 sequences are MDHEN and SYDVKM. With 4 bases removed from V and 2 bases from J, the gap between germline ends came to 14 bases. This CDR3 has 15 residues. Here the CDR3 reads CASSSWTALQETQYF. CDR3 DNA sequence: TGTGCCAGCAGTTCATGGACAGCGCTTCAAGAGACCCAGTACTTC.

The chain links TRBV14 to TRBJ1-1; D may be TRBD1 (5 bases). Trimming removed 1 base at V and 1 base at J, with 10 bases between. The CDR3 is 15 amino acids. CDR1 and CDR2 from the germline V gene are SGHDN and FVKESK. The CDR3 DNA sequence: TGTGCCAGCAGCCAAGGACACGACAGGAACACTGAAGCTTTCTTT. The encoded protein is CASSQGHDRNTEAFF.

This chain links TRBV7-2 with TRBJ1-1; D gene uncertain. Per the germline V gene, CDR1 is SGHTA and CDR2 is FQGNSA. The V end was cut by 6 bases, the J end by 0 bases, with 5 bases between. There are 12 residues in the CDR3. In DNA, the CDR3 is TGTGCCAGCAGTCAGATGAACACTGAAGCTTTCTTT. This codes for CASSQMNTEAFF.

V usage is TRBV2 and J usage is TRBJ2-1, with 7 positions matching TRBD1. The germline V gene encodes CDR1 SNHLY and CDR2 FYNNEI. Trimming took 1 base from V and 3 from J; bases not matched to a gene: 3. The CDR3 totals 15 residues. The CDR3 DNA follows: TGTGCCAGCAGTGAAGACAGGGGCGACTACAATGAGCAGTTCTTC. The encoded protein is CASSEDRGDYNEQFF.

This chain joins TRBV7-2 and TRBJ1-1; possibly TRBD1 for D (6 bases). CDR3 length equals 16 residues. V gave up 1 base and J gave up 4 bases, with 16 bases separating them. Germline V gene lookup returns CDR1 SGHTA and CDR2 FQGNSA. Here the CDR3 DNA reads TGTGCCAGCAGCTTAGGCGTCAGGGGTGGAGGCACTGAAGCTTTCTTT. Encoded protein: CASSLGVRGGGTEAFF.

The CDR3 is CASSLLGLAGGSSYNEQFF. The DNA for the CDR3 is TGTGCCAGCAGTTTACTTGGACTAGCGGGGGGAAGCTCCTACAATGAGCAGTTCTTC. This chain uses TRBV28 with TRBJ2-1; TRBD2 agrees at 14 bases. The CDR3 has 19 amino acids. With 2 bases clipped from V and 0 bases from J, the junction kept 6 bases outside the gene matches. Germline V gene data show CDR1 as MDHEN and CDR2 as SYDVKM.

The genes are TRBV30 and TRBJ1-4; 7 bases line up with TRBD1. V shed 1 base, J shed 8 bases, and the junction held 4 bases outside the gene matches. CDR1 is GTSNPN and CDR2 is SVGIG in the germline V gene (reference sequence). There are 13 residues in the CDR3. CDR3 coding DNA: TGTGCCTGGAGTGCCTGGACAGGAGAAAAACTGTTTTTT. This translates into CAWSAWTGEKLFF.

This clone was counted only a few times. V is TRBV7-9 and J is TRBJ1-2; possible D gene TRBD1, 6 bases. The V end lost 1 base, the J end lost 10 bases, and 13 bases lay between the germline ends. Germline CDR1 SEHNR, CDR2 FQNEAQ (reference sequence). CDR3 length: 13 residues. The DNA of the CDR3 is TGTGCCAGCAGCTTAGTTACAGGGACAAACTACACCTTC. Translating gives CASSLVTGTNYTF.

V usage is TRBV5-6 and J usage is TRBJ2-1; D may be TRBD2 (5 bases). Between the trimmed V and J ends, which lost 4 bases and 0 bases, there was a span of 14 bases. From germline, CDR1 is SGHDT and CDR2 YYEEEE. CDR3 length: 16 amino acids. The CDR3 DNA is TGTGCCAGCAGCGAGCCCGGAGGAGGCTCCTACAATGAGCAGTTCTTC. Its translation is CASSEPGGGSYNEQFF.

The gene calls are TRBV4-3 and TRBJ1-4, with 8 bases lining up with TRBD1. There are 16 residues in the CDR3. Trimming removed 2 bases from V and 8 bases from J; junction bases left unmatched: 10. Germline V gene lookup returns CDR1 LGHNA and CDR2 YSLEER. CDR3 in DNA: TGCGCCAGCAGCCAATTAGGGTATGGACAGGGAGAAAAACTGTTTTTT. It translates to CASSQLGYGQGEKLFF.

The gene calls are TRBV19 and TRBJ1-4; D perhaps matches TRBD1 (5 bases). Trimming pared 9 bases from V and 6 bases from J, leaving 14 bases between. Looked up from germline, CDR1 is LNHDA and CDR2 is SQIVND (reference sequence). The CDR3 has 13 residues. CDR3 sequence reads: CASLIWGDEKLFF. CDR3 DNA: TGTGCCAGCTTAATCTGGGGGGATGAAAAACTGTTTTTT.

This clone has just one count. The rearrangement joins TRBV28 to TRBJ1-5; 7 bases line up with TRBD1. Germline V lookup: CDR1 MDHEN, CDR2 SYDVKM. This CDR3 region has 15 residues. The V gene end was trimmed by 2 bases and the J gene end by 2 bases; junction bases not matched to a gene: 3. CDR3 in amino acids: CASSLTGARNQPQHF. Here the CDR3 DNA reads TGTGCCAGCAGTTTAACAGGGGCCCGCAATCAGCCCCAGCATTTT.

CDR3 sequence reads: CASSLRAGEGRAFF. CDR3 DNA: TGCGCCAGCAGCTTGAGGGCAGGGGAAGGGCGAGCTTTCTTT. The genes are TRBV5-1 and TRBJ1-1; a weak D match, TRBD1 (6 bases). V lost 1 base to trimming and J lost 10 bases, with 17 bases between them. The CDR3 runs to 14 residues. Germline CDR1 SGHRS, CDR2 YFSETQ.